The 19 T cell receptor beta chains reported below all come from one sample, sequenced in a study of blood T cell repertoires in COVID-19. The data were produced by immunoSEQ multiplex PCR, yet TCRdb's version contains in-frame clones alone and is incomplete. The sample contains around 60,000 clones, about 81% of which appear only once. Sequencing used peripheral blood. These receptors came from a man aged 80 or over with acute or convalescent COVID-19.

To note about this clone: Additional DNA sequences in this sample encode the identical CDR3. The chain carries TRBV5-1 and TRBJ1-5, with D perhaps TRBD1 (5 bases). The germline V and J ends were trimmed by 7 bases and 0 bases, with 11 bases remaining between them. CDR3 length: 14 amino acids. Germline V gene sequence: CDR1 SGHRS, CDR2 YFSETQ. CDR3 in amino acids: CASRPDSSNQPQHF. The CDR3 DNA follows: TGCGCCAGCCGGCCTGACAGTAGCAATCAGCCCCAGCATTTT.

This clone was observed a few times. The V and J genes are TRBV5-8 and TRBJ1-2; D not certain. Germline V gene lookup returns CDR1 SGHTS and CDR2 YDEGEE. V dropped 1 base and J dropped 1 base, with 14 bases sitting between them. CDR3 length equals 16 residues. This CDR3 is CASSLSSTRLNYGYTF. The CDR3 DNA sequence: TGTGCCAGCAGCTTGTCGTCTACTCGTCTTAACTATGGCTACACCTTC.

This chain joins TRBV2 and TRBJ2-1; no clear D. CDR3 size: 14 residues. Trimming removed 8 bases from V and 6 bases from J, with 17 bases in between. CDR1 and CDR2 from the germline V gene are SNHLY and FYNNEI. The CDR3 bases are TGTGCCAGCTCCTTGGCCAGTTCGGGCAATGAGCAGTTCTTC. It codes for CASSLASSGNEQFF.

V gene TRBV6-2 or TRBV6-3 combines with J gene TRBJ1-2; 9 nucleotides line up with TRBD1. This CDR3 spans 17 amino acids. V was pared by 6 bases and J by 6 bases, with 17 bases of the junction left unmatched. Germline CDR1 MNHEY, CDR2 SVGEGT. The CDR3 spells CASSRPGQGNPGDGYTF. The CDR3, as DNA: TGTGCCAGCAGCCGACCGGGACAGGGTAACCCAGGGGATGGCTACACCTTC.

The genes are TRBV28 and TRBJ1-2; TRBD1 aligns across 7 bases. V shed 9 bases, J shed 0 bases, and the junction held 10 bases outside the gene matches. The CDR3 runs 15 residues. CDR1 is MDHEN and CDR2 is SYDVKM in the germline V gene. The CDR3 coding sequence is TGTGCCAGTTGCCCCGGGACAGCTACTAACTATGGCTACACCTTC. Amino acids: CASCPGTATNYGYTF.

The chain has TRBV13 and TRBJ2-7, with D possibly matching TRBD1 (6 bases). Trimming pared 2 bases from V and 6 bases from J, leaving 11 bases between. The V gene's germline CDR1 is PRHDT and CDR2 FYEKMQ (reference sequence). The CDR3 loop spans 13 amino acids. The CDR3 reads CASSLNRVSEQYF. CDR3 DNA: TGTGCCAGCAGCTTAAACAGGGTGAGCGAGCAGTACTTC.

V usage is TRBV2 and J usage is TRBJ2-5, with 12 bases matching TRBD2. Germline trimming cut 6 bases from V and 4 bases from J; bases unmatched to any gene: 6. The CDR3 spans 15 residues. Germline CDR1 SNHLY, CDR2 FYNNEI. The CDR3 loop reads CASRRTSGVRETQYF. The DNA for the CDR3 is TGTGCCAGCAGACGGACTAGCGGGGTAAGAGAGACCCAGTACTTC.

The chain uses TRBV5-8 and TRBJ2-3, with D possibly TRBD1 on 7 matching bases. CDR3 length: 15 residues. Trimming took 4 bases from V and 0 from J, leaving 12 bases between them. Germline CDR1 and CDR2: SGHTS and YDEGEE. The CDR3 spells CASSGGTVSTDTQYF. The DNA for the CDR3 is TGTGCCAGCAGCGGAGGGACAGTGAGCACAGATACGCAGTATTTT.

The genes are TRBV6-5 and TRBJ1-1; possibly TRBD1 for D (5 bases). From germline, CDR1 is MNHEY and CDR2 SVGAGI. The CDR3 contains 15 residues. The V end was cut by 0 bases, the J end by 1 base, with 9 bases between. The CDR3 bases are TGTGCCAGCAGTTACTCAGGAGGGACGAACACTGAAGCTTTCTTT. This translates into CASSYSGGTNTEAFF.

This chain joins TRBV5-1 and TRBJ1-6; TRBD1 matches 8 bases. The CDR3 consists of 14 residues. Trimming took 4 bases from V and 6 from J; bases not matched to a gene: 3. Looked up from germline, CDR1 is SGHRS and CDR2 is YFSETQ. CDR3 residues: CASSPGQANSPLHF. The DNA of the CDR3 is TGCGCCAGCAGCCCGGGACAGGCTAATTCACCCCTCCACTTT.

This chain joins TRBV12-3 or TRBV12-4 and TRBJ2-1, with TRBD1 matching over 7 bases. The CDR3 is 12 amino acids. With V trimmed by 6 bases and J by 9 bases, 5 bases remained unmatched. Here the CDR3 DNA reads TGTGCCAGCAGCGAGACAGGGAGTGAGCAGTTCTTC. It yields the protein CASSETGSEQFF.

V gene TRBV19 combines with J gene TRBJ2-2, with a weak D call TRBD1 (7 bases). The CDR3 covers 20 residues. Trimming took off 7 bases at V and 0 bases at J, with 27 bases between the two ends. Germline V gene sequence: CDR1 LNHDA, CDR2 SQIVND (reference sequence). As DNA, the CDR3 is TGTGCCAGTACAGGGCGGGGACCCCCCGACAGGGCCCCGAACACCGGGGAGCTGTTTTTT. Protein sequence: CASTGRGPPDRAPNTGELFF.

The chain links TRBV19 to TRBJ2-3; the D gene is possibly TRBD2 (5 bases). This CDR3 comprises 15 residues. CDR1 LNHDA and CDR2 SQIVND come from the germline V gene (reference sequence). The germline V and J ends were trimmed by 3 bases and 2 bases, with 12 bases remaining between them. The DNA for the CDR3 is TGTGCCAGTAGTATTCGGGCGGGTATCACAGATACGCAGTATTTT. Amino acids: CASSIRAGITDTQYF.

This clone was seen only once. The J gene is TRBJ1-2, the V gene TRBV29-1, with TRBD1 as a possible D gene (6 bases). With 5 bases removed from V and 8 bases from J, the gap between germline ends came to 21 bases. The CDR3 is 14 amino acids. Looked up from germline, CDR1 is SQVTM and CDR2 is ANQGSEA. The DNA of the CDR3 is TGCAGCGTTTCAGGGCAGGGGTACTCGAGCGGCTACACCTTC. As protein: CSVSGQGYSSGYTF.

The chain employs TRBV3-1 (or the pseudogene TRBV3-2) and TRBJ2-5; 8 positions match TRBD2. Trimming cost V 7 bases and J 4 bases; bases outside gene matches: 11. This CDR3 spans 15 amino acids. Germline CDR1 is LGHDT and CDR2 is YNNKEL (reference sequence). The CDR3 loop is CASNLGLAGRETQYF. CDR3 sequence (DNA): TGTGCCAGCAACTTAGGACTAGCAGGGAGAGAGACCCAGTACTTC.

V gene TRBV9 combines with J gene TRBJ1-2, with TRBD1 matching 9 bases. Germline CDR1 is SGDLS and CDR2 is YYNGEE. This CDR3 spans 15 amino acids. V lost 2 bases and J lost 3; bases outside the gene matches: 5. DNA for the CDR3: TGTGCCAGCAGCGTTGAACAGGGGGCGGACTATGGCTACACCTTC. Translation gives CASSVEQGADYGYTF. Full variable domain (missing parts from reference TRBV9 and TRBJ1-2): DSGVTQTPKHLITATGQRVTLRCSPRSGDLSVYWYQQSLDQGLQFLIQYYNGEERAKGNILERFSAQQFPDLHSELNLSSLELGDSALYFCASSVEQGADYGYTFGSGTRLTVV.

The V gene is TRBV29-1, the J gene TRBJ1-2; D not certain. Deletions cut 4 bases from V and 2 bases from J, with 17 bases between. Germline loops: CDR1 SQVTM, CDR2 ANQGSEA. The CDR3 spans 15 residues. CDR3 bases: TGCAGCGTTGGATATCAGGCAGAAACAAACTATGGCTACACCTTC. The encoded protein is CSVGYQAETNYGYTF.

This chain connects TRBV6-4 to TRBJ2-3, with TRBD2 matching over 8 bases. Trimming cost V 2 bases and J 1 base; bases outside gene matches: 2. This CDR3 is built from 15 residues. Germline-derived CDR1 and CDR2 are MRHNA and SNTAGT. The CDR3 nucleotides are TGTGCCAGCAGTGACCTAGCGGGCGGCACAGATACGCAGTATTTT. Amino acids: CASSDLAGGTDTQYF.

The rearrangement links TRBV11-2 to TRBJ2-7; 10 bases fit TRBD1. V shed 0 bases, J shed 2 bases, and the junction held 7 bases outside the gene matches. The CDR3 covers 17 residues. The V gene's germline CDR1 is SGHAT and CDR2 FQNNGV. As DNA, the CDR3 is TGTGCCAGCAGCTTAGATAAGGTGACAGGGGGCGCCTACGAGCAGTACTTC. Translated, it gives CASSLDKVTGGAYEQYF. The entire variable domain, with the rest obtained from reference TRBV11-2 and TRBJ2-7, is as follows: EAGVAQSPRYKIIEKRQSVAFWCNPISGHATLYWYQQILGQGPKLLIQFQNNGVVDDSQLPKDRFSAERLKGVDSTLKIQPAKLEDSAVYLCASSLDKVTGGAYEQYFGPGTRLTVT.